The T cell receptor beta chain described here comes from a study of shared clonotypes between healthy human individuals (TCRdb year 2020). Regarding the research as a whole: A few men and a couple of women, aged 18 to 49 years, made up the cohort. For each donor, three plates each were used for CD4 naive and CD4 memory, two plates were used for CD8 naive, and one plate was used for CD8 memory. The study deeply sequenced blood TCR repertoires of roughly five healthy adults to estimate repertoire size and the extent of clonotype sharing between individuals. To increase sequencing depth and limit assay-specific biases, different laboratories used diverse techniques to prepare libraries and sequence TCR repertoires. Per donor, leukapheresis produced somewhere between about 0.9 and 9 billion PBMCs. Study-wide conclusions, independent of this receptor: Even with the large sequencing depth, rarefaction of the sorted-subset datasets indicated that sequencing was incomplete. Compared with non-shared clonotypes, the clonotypes found in all four sorted-subset donors had higher generation probabilities. Estimated clonotype richness was generally larger for naive than for memory subsets. Pairwise subsampling led to the expectation that sequencing depth would affect the degree of clonotype sharing among donors. Sharing across a few donors was observed for roughly 5% of naive CD4, 3% to 3.5% of naive CD8, about 2.3% of memory CD4, and about 0.39% of memory CD8 clonotypes. Because the study included only a small number of donors, the genetic and exposure-history diversity represented was limited. Sampling was restricted to blood, and TCR repertoires in tissue are likely to differ from TCR repertoires in blood.

Healthy HIV-negative adults with no recently reported acute infections or vaccinations were included as donors. Every donor was a Caucasian adult living in Nashville, Tennessee, USA. CD4+ T cells were enriched by magnetic negative selection; naive cells were then positively selected on CD45RA, and the negative fraction formed the memory subset. Blood was obtained by leukapheresis, after which PBMCs were separated by Ficoll-Histopaque density gradient centrifugation and cryopreserved in liquid nitrogen vapor phase. Purity and quantity of every magnetically sorted T cell population were checked by analytical flow cytometry. Genomic DNA was isolated from every sorted fraction and measured by UV absorbance on a Nanodrop 2000c. Using the deep immunoSEQ assay, multiplex PCR amplified TCR CDR3 regions from genomic DNA. Genomic DNA extracted from each cell subset was distributed evenly over all wells of several immunoSEQ 96-well plates, and each plate served as one replicate. For sorted subsets, 150 to 250 ng of genomic DNA, equivalent to around 31,000 T cell genomes, went into each replicate PCR. Purified libraries were quantified with a Qubit 3.0 fluorometer, sized on a Bioanalyzer 2100, and re-quantified with the KAPA Library Quantification kit. Every immunoSEQ 96-well plate was sequenced on a separate single-read 150-cycle Illumina NextSeq 550 flow cell. Under the source paper's analysis protocol: Because the immunoSEQ output included only junctional sequences and no quality scores, the filtering could not be the same as the filtering used for full-length reads. To assign V/J genes and CDR3, sequences were annotated against IMGT germline references using PyIR, a Python wrapper for IgBLAST v1.9. Any read was removed if the V/J assignment was weak (E-value above 1e-6), the CDR3 was missing, or the read contained stop codons, out-of-frame junctions, or ambiguous translated residues. V3J clonotypes were defined as sequences sharing the same inferred V gene, J gene, and CDR3 amino acid sequence. Percentage overlap between repertoires was calculated by dividing the number of shared unique clonotypes by the size of the smaller repertoire. RTK rarefaction, the Chao1 estimator, and Recon v2.1 estimates of unobserved clonotypes were used to assess repertoire richness. Generation probabilities for all TCRbeta clonotypes obtained by the gDNA method from a few donors were computed using OLGA. Drawn from immuneACCESS, this table holds only the in-frame rearrangements with V and J called that TCRdb kept. Clones are partly lost; checked studies trace under half to an unresolved V gene and leave the rest unexplained. V and J calls plus clone size are reproduced from that table; the DNA served to infer D and trimming. In all, the sample holds approximately 2,000,000 clones, and roughly 90% of those were seen once. 0.37% of the sample belongs to the ten largest clones.

Comments on this clone: Which antigen it targets is not known. No base quality information exists; no much larger clone differs at one position.

The CDR3 runs 17 residues from the cysteine to the phenylalanine. The CDR3 DNA has 51 bases and is translated from base 1. The V end loses 4 bases and the J end loses 0 bases, and a stretch of 15 bases separates them. As encoded in the germline V gene, CDR1 is SGHVS while CDR2 is FNYEAQ. The sequencing sample was made of naive CD4+ T cells from PBMCs. The sample's cell subset or site label, in plain terms: CD45RA+ positively selected. The V and J genes are TRBV7-6 and TRBJ2-2; the D call is tentative, TRBD1 or TRBD2, as each matches 7 bases. The sequence was obtained from a man aged 18 to 35 in good health. Some clones in this sample may be carry-over from other donors' samples. The CDR3 in this case is CASSSGGRGTNTGELFF. The DNA sequence is as follows: TGTGCCAGCAGCTCGGGGGGCAGGGGGACGAACACCGGGGAGCTGTTTTTT.